What follows are 20 T cell receptor beta chains derived from one specimen sequenced in a study of Tregs in tolerant kidney transplant recipients. TCRdb's table, derived via immunoSEQ multiplex PCR, lists solely in-frame clones and lacks some. The sample table sets out over 45,000 clones. The sequencing used CD4+ T cells from blood, collected before the transplant. The receptors here all came from a human donor who received a combined kidney and bone marrow transplant.

Notes on this clone: The read terminates 3 residues before the CDR3 end, so the remaining end is supplied by the germline J gene. Other DNA variants within this sample encode the same CDR3. V and J are TRBV5-1 and TRBJ1-5; 9 bases agree with TRBD1. With V trimmed by 4 bases and J by 4 bases, 3 bases remained unmatched. The CDR3 spans 14 residues. Germline V lookup: CDR1 SGHRS, CDR2 YFSETQ. Partial CDR3 DNA: TGCGCCAGCAGCCTAGGGACAGGGAATCAGCCC. Translation: CASSLGTGNQP. The full-length CDR3 reads as CASSLGTGNQPQHF.

With regard to this clone: Coverage ceases 3 residues before the CDR3 finishes, and the germline J gene fills in the end. This chain joins TRBV18 and TRBJ1-4, with TRBD1 as a possible D gene (6 bases). Trimming stripped 8 bases from V and 0 bases from J, with 10 bases between. This CDR3 has 14 amino acids. CDR1 and CDR2 from the germline V gene are KGHSH and LQKENI. The covered CDR3 bases are TGTGCCAGCGTACAGGGTCCAACTAATGAAAAA. This gives the protein CASVQGPTNEK. The CDR3 as a whole reads CASVQGPTNEKLFF.

Details on this clone: The missing CDR3 end, 3 residues past where the read stops, is filled in from the germline J gene. V is TRBV7-9 and J is TRBJ1-1; 8 bases match TRBD1. V was clipped by 4 bases and J by 1 base; unmatched bases: 2. The CDR3 covers 14 residues. Germline assignment: CDR1 SEHNR and CDR2 FQNEAQ (reference sequence). The CDR3 spells CASSSGQGNTEAFF. CDR3 DNA, as far as it was read: TGTGCCAGCAGCTCAGGACAGGGGAACACTGAA.

Notes on this clone: Read data end 3 residues before the CDR3 end; the end is taken from the germline J gene. The V call is TRBV7-9, the J call TRBJ2-7; a weak D match, TRBD1 (6 bases). This CDR3 is built from 15 residues. Germline V lookup: CDR1 SEHNR, CDR2 FQNEAQ (reference sequence). V was shortened by 4 bases and J by 6 bases, with 19 bases between the two germline ends. The CDR3 is CASSSRDTVSREQYF. Partial CDR3 DNA: TGTGCCAGCAGCTCCCGGGACACCGTAAGTCGCGAG.

For this clone: Read sequence stops 3 residues before the CDR3 end, and the germline J gene provides the missing end. J is TRBJ2-3 and V is TRBV6-4, with D perhaps matching TRBD1 (5 bases). CDR1 MRHNA and CDR2 SNTAGT come from the germline V gene. The V end was cut by 3 bases, the J end by 4 bases, with 14 bases between. This CDR3 comprises 15 residues. CDR3 DNA, as far as it was read: TGTGCCAGCAGTGAGCGCGAAGGGGAAGCAGATACG. It is translated as CASSEREGEADT. The whole CDR3 sequence reads CASSEREGEADTQYF.

In the case of this clone: Sequencing ends 3 residues short of the CDR3 end; the germline J gene provides the rest. The rearrangement uses TRBV7-9 and TRBJ1-2; 9 nucleotides agree with TRBD1. There are 15 residues in the CDR3. The V gene's germline CDR1 is SEHNR and CDR2 FQNEAQ (reference sequence). The CDR3 loop reads CASSLGDRVTRGYTF. The sequenced CDR3 bases are TGTGCCAGCAGCTTAGGGGACAGGGTAACCCGGGGC.

Points on this clone: The CDR3 end is not reached by the read, which stops 3 residues before it; the germline J gene fills it in. The V and J genes are TRBV5-1 and TRBJ2-7; TRBD2 matches 13 bases. Per germline, CDR1 SGHRS and CDR2 YFSETQ. V dropped 4 bases and J dropped 6; count of bases not matched to a gene: 4. This CDR3 is 14 amino acids long. CDR3: CASSPGTSGTEQYF. CDR3 bases read: TGCGCCAGCAGCCCGGGGACTAGCGGGACCGAG.

As concerns this clone: Coverage ceases 3 residues before the CDR3 finishes, and the germline J gene fills in the end. The chain has TRBV19 and TRBJ1-5; 7 bases agree with TRBD1. The CDR3 runs to 15 residues. CDR1 and CDR2 from the germline V gene are LNHDA and SQIVND (reference sequence). Trimming at V came to 11 bases and at J to 2 bases, leaving 12 bases not matched to a gene. CDR3 DNA (partial): TGTGCCTCCTTAGGGGGCGATATTGGCAATCAGCCC. It codes for CASLGGDIGNQP. The whole CDR3 sequence reads CASLGGDIGNQPQHF.

Remarks on this clone: The sequence runs out 3 residues before the end of the CDR3; the remainder is reconstructed from the germline J gene. This chain joins TRBV20-1 and TRBJ2-5, with 8 bases that match TRBD2. The CDR3 is 13 amino acids. V trimming: 6 bases; J trimming: 1 base; junction bases outside the gene matches: 4. Germline lookup yields CDR1 DFQATT and CDR2 SNEGSKA (reference sequence). This CDR3 is CSAPTSGQETQYF. CDR3 DNA, as far as it was read: TGCAGTGCGCCTACTAGCGGCCAAGAGACC.

With regard to this clone: Read coverage stops 3 residues before the CDR3 terminus; the germline J gene supplies the remainder. The rearrangement links TRBV7-8 to TRBJ2-5; 10 bases align to TRBD1. V lost 4 bases, J lost 5 bases, and 10 bases stayed unmatched. CDR1 SGHVS and CDR2 FQNEAQ come from the germline V gene. CDR3 length: 16 amino acids. The sequenced part of the CDR3 DNA is TGTGCCAGCAGCTGGACCCCGGGACAGGGGAGGGAGACC. Translated: CASSWTPGQGRET. The entire CDR3 reads CASSWTPGQGRETQYF.

Concerning this clone: The sequence runs out 3 residues before the end of the CDR3; the remainder is reconstructed from the germline J gene. V is TRBV23-1 and J is TRBJ2-5; D is possibly TRBD1 (5 bases). TRBV23-1 counts as an open reading frame of uncertain function. The CDR3 runs to 13 residues. V gave up 6 bases and J gave up 3 bases, with 11 bases separating them. The CDR3 bases that were read are TGCGCCAGCAGCAGGGCCCCTAAAGAGACC. This gives the protein CASSRAPKET. The CDR3 in its entirety is CASSRAPKETQYF.

About this clone itself: From the germline J gene comes the end of the CDR3, since the read stops 3 residues before it. The chain recombines TRBV19 with TRBJ2-7; 14 bases are shared with TRBD2. Germline assignment: CDR1 LNHDA and CDR2 SQIVND (reference sequence). The CDR3 is 14 amino acids. V was clipped by 4 bases and J by 6 bases; unmatched bases: 2. The part of the CDR3 DNA that was read is TGTGCCAGTAGTAGAGGACTAGCGGGAGGCGAG. Translating it yields CASSRGLAGGE. The CDR3 in its entirety is CASSRGLAGGEQYF.

Measured by frequency, this clone is medium-sized. The CDR3 goes on 3 residues after the read ends, and that part is filled in from the germline J gene. The chain combines TRBV5-1 with TRBJ1-4; 8 nucleotides match TRBD1. Germline CDR1 SGHRS, CDR2 YFSETQ. This CDR3 is 15 amino acids long. V shed 4 bases, J shed 7 bases, and the junction held 9 bases outside the gene matches. The CDR3 DNA, read in part, is TGCGCCAGCAGCGAACCGGGACAGGCCCCTGAAAAA. This translates into CASSEPGQAPEK. The whole CDR3 protein reads CASSEPGQAPEKLFF.

On this clone: Read data end 3 residues before the CDR3 end; the end is taken from the germline J gene. The V and J genes are TRBV20-1 and TRBJ2-3, with 14 bases that match TRBD2. Trimming cost V 7 bases and J 5 bases; bases outside gene matches: 5. CDR1 and CDR2 from the germline V gene are DFQATT and SNEGSKA (reference sequence). This CDR3 comprises 14 residues. The covered CDR3 bases are TGCAGTGTTCTGGGACTAGCGGGAGTAGATACG. Translation: CSVLGLAGVDT. The CDR3 in its entirety is CSVLGLAGVDTQYF.

CDR3 DNA (partial): TGTGCCAGCAGCTCTGACAGGGAGGGCGAG. It yields the protein CASSSDREGE. The full CDR3 is CASSSDREGEQYF. The gene calls are TRBV7-3 and TRBJ2-7; D possibly uses TRBD1 or TRBD2 (7 bases each). The sequenced fragment ends 3 residues before the CDR3 boundary, so the rest is inferred from the germline J gene. Germline V CDR1 and CDR2: SGHTA, FQGTGA. Between the trimmed V and J ends, which lost 4 bases and 6 bases, there was a span of 13 bases. This CDR3 has 13 amino acids.

A word on this clone: The CDR3 is cut off 3 residues early in the read; its end comes from the germline J gene. The V call is TRBV7-9, the J call TRBJ1-1, with TRBD1 as a possible D gene (5 bases). CDR3 length: 13 amino acids. V lost 5 bases, J lost 5 bases, and 12 bases lay in between. CDR1 is SEHNR and CDR2 is FQNEAQ in the germline V gene (reference sequence). The part of the CDR3 DNA that was read is TGTGCCAGCAGCACAATCAGGGAAACTGAA. It translates to CASSTIRETE. The CDR3 in its entirety is CASSTIRETEAFF. Based on the CDR3 plus reference TRBV7-9 and TRBJ1-1, the full variable domain is DTGVSQNPRHKITKRGQNVTFRCDPISEHNRLYWYRQTLGQGPEFLTYFQNEAQLEKSRLLSDRFSAERPKGSFSTLEIQRTEQGDSAMYLCASSTIRETEAFFGQGTRLTVV.

A remark on this clone: The read halts 3 residues ahead of the CDR3 end, with the missing end drawn from the germline J gene. The V gene is TRBV5-1, the J gene TRBJ2-1; D is ambiguous. The V end lost 2 bases, the J end lost 0 bases, and 9 bases lay between the germline ends. The CDR3 extends over 15 amino acids. Germline CDR1 is SGHRS and CDR2 is YFSETQ. CDR3 bases read: TGCGCCAGCAGCTTAGCCCCTAGCTCCTACAATGAG. Protein sequence: CASSLAPSSYNE. The whole CDR3 protein reads CASSLAPSSYNEQFF.

Regarding this clone: The read terminates 3 residues ahead of where the CDR3 ends, so the germline J gene completes it. The chain joins TRBV6-1 to TRBJ2-7, with TRBD2 matching 7 bases. Germline CDR1 and CDR2: MNHNS and SASEGT. The CDR3 length is 14 residues. J lost 6 bases, V lost 2 bases, and 7 bases had no gene match. This CDR3 is CASSEMSREFEQYF. Incomplete CDR3 DNA: TGTGCCAGCAGTGAAATGTCGCGGGAGTTCGAG.

In regard to this clone: Read coverage stops 3 residues before the CDR3 terminus; the germline J gene supplies the remainder. The chain is built from TRBV5-1 and TRBJ2-3, with 8 bases fitting TRBD2. The J segment lost 1 base and the V segment lost 4 bases, leaving 8 bases of the junction unmatched. The CDR3 length is 16 residues. CDR1 and CDR2 from the germline V gene are SGHRS and YFSETQ. The CDR3 region is CASSPPGLDGTDTQYF. Partial CDR3 DNA: TGCGCCAGCAGCCCACCGGGACTAGATGGCACAGATACG.

Worth noting for this clone: The observed sequence ends 3 residues before the CDR3 terminus, with the missing tail filled in from the germline J gene. This sequence joins TRBV7-6 and TRBJ2-7, with 7 bases fitting TRBD1. The CDR3 extends over 16 amino acids. Germline CDR1 is SGHVS and CDR2 is FNYEAQ. With 4 bases clipped from V and 0 bases from J, the junction kept 9 bases outside the gene matches. CDR3 protein: CASSYQAGTDSYEQYF. CDR3 bases read: TGTGCCAGCAGCTACCAAGCCGGGACAGACTCCTACGAG. Using reference TRBV7-6 and TRBJ2-7 for the parts outside the CDR3, the full variable domain is GAGVSQSPRYKVTKRGQDVALRCDPISGHVSLYWYRQALGQGPEFLTYFNYEAQQDKSGLPNDRFSAERPEGSISTLTIQRTEQRDSAMYRCASSYQAGTDSYEQYFGPGTRLTVT.